This section outlines one T cell receptor (beta chain) sequence together with its context. The antigen remains unidentified. Donors each provided roughly 9.6 milliliters of peripheral blood. Alongside a J-beta primer mix, a sample-barcoded 5' primer served in a second PCR lasting about 7 to 12 cycles. TCRdb called the 5' RACE reads again in MiXCR, with one record for every CDR3 protein. The table lists 1.5 million to 2 million distinct CDR3 sequences, around 48% of them singletons, with around 2.1% in the top ten. The data derive from a study of blood T cells in healthy people across ages. Findings of the study overall: The recorded TCR beta diversity per million T cells decreased in a roughly linear manner with age.

Trimming cost V 4 bases and J 5 bases; bases outside gene matches: 13. The CDR3 runs to 16 residues. The chain couples TRBV12-3 or TRBV12-4 to TRBJ1-1, with 7 positions matching TRBD1. This TCR was sampled from a woman aged 40-49 years in good health. Sequenced material: blood. The CDR3 protein is CASSSRGLGEETEAFF. CDR3 nucleotides: TGTGCCAGCAGTTCTAGGGGGCTAGGGGAGGAGACTGAAGCTTTCTTT.